The 12 T cell receptor beta chains below all came from one sample that was sequenced in a study of cytomegalovirus exposure and HLA in healthy donors. Primers: 60 Vbeta forward and 13 Jbeta reverse. The table came from immunoSEQ multiplex PCR; TCRdb's copy has only in-frame clones and leaves some out. The sample carries about 92,000 clones, 81% recorded once. Sequencing was carried out using PBMCs. Receptor source: a girl aged 2 to 9 in good health and CMV-seropositive.

V usage is TRBV6-5 and J usage is TRBJ2-7, with 8 bases fitting TRBD2. The CDR3 sequence is 15 residues long. CDR1 is MNHEY, CDR2 SVGAGI, per germline. V gave up 6 bases and J gave up 1 base; unmatched junction bases: 8. CDR3 sequence reads: CASSLLGLGSYEQYF. As DNA, the CDR3 is TGTGCCAGCAGCCTCCTGGGACTAGGTTCCTACGAGCAGTACTTC.

The V gene is TRBV6-5, the J gene TRBJ1-1, with D uncertain. CDR3 length: 14 amino acids. Per the germline V gene, CDR1 is MNHEY and CDR2 is SVGAGI. The germline V and J ends were trimmed by 6 bases and 6 bases, with 17 bases remaining between them. The CDR3, as DNA: TGTGCCAGCAGCCAACGGATGAGGGTATCTGAAGCTTTCTTT. Translation: CASSQRMRVSEAFF.

This chain connects TRBV7-6 to TRBJ2-7; TRBD1 might be the D (5 bases). The CDR3 has 13 amino acids. Germline-derived CDR1 and CDR2 are SGHVS and FNYEAQ. The ends were cut back, 5 bases at V and 5 bases at J, with 13 bases in the middle. This chain's CDR3 is CASSLPQGNEQYF. CDR3 nucleotide sequence: TGTGCCAGCAGCCTCCCCCAGGGTAACGAGCAGTACTTC.

The J gene is TRBJ2-3, the V gene TRBV18; 12 nucleotides line up with TRBD2. This CDR3 is 18 amino acids long. The germline gives CDR1 KGHSH, CDR2 LQKENI. V trimming: 0 bases; J trimming: 4 bases; junction bases outside the gene matches: 8. Here the CDR3 DNA reads TGTGCCAGCTCACCACCCGTGACTAGCGGGAGTGGGGCAGATACGCAGTATTTT. Translating gives CASSPPVTSGSGADTQYF.

This chain joins TRBV5-1 and TRBJ2-7, with 10 positions matching TRBD1. V trimming: 6 bases; J trimming: 5 bases; junction bases outside the gene matches: 5. Germline V gene lookup returns CDR1 SGHRS and CDR2 YFSETQ. CDR3 length equals 13 residues. CDR3 in DNA: TGCGCCAGCAAGAAGGGACAGGGGAACGAGCAGTACTTC. Translated: CASKKGQGNEQYF.

The chain is built from TRBV19 and TRBJ1-5, with 9 bases identical to TRBD1. The CDR3 consists of 16 residues. The V gene end was trimmed by 2 bases and the J gene end by 5 bases; junction bases not matched to a gene: 7. Germline CDR1 reads LNHDA; CDR2 reads SQIVND (reference sequence). The CDR3 nucleotides are TGTGCCAGTAGTATAAGGGAGGGGGACAGGGATCAGCCCCAGCATTTT. Protein sequence: CASSIREGDRDQPQHF.

The genes are TRBV28 and TRBJ2-7; 9 positions agree with TRBD2. Per the germline V gene, CDR1 is MDHEN and CDR2 is SYDVKM. The CDR3 is made up of 16 amino acids. V dropped 5 bases and J dropped 0; count of bases not matched to a gene: 8. The CDR3 DNA sequence: TGTGCCAGCAGTGAGGCTAGCGGGGCAATCTCCTACGAGCAGTACTTC. Protein product: CASSEASGAISYEQYF.

This chain uses TRBV10-1 with TRBJ1-3; D possibly corresponds to TRBD1 (5 bases). The CDR3 is 15 amino acids. Deletions cut 6 bases from V and 3 bases from J, with 15 bases between. Per the germline V gene, CDR1 is WNHNN and CDR2 is SYGVQD (reference sequence). CDR3 coding DNA: TGCGCCAGCAGCCTGGACAAGACCTATGGAAACACCATATATTTT. Its protein product is CASSLDKTYGNTIYF.

The V and J genes are TRBV5-1 and TRBJ2-5, with 9 bases matching TRBD2. The CDR3 totals 16 residues. CDR1 SGHRS and CDR2 YFSETQ come from the germline V gene. Germline trimming cut 0 bases from V and 2 bases from J; bases unmatched to any gene: 5. Here the CDR3 reads CASSLAPSGVQETQYF. The CDR3 DNA is TGCGCCAGCAGCTTGGCTCCTAGCGGGGTTCAAGAGACCCAGTACTTC. Full variable domain (outside the CDR3, taken from reference TRBV5-1 and TRBJ2-5): KAGVTQTPRYLIKTRGQQVTLSCSPISGHRSVSWYQQTPGQGLQFLFEYFSETQRNKGNFPGRFSGRQFSNSRSEMNVSTLELGDSALYLCASSLAPSGVQETQYFGPGTRLLVL.

The chain recombines TRBV7-9 with TRBJ1-5; 7 bases align to TRBD1. Germline V gene sequence: CDR1 SEHNR, CDR2 FQNEAQ (reference sequence). The V gene end was trimmed by 3 bases and the J gene end by 11 bases; junction bases not matched to a gene: 10. CDR3 length: 14 amino acids. The CDR3, as DNA: TGTGCCAGCAGCTTTGGGACAGACCAGTCGTCCCAGCATTTT. Protein sequence: CASSFGTDQSSQHF.

The V and J genes are TRBV30 and TRBJ1-1; TRBD1 might be the D (5 bases). Germline CDR1 is GTSNPN and CDR2 is SVGIG (reference sequence). The ends were cut back, 4 bases at V and 1 base at J, with 10 bases in the middle. The CDR3 covers 13 residues. Written as DNA, the CDR3 is TGTGCCTGGAAGGAGGGACCGAACACTGAAGCTTTCTTT. Protein product: CAWKEGPNTEAFF.

CDR3 sequence: CASRGPGQGSYEQYF. For the CDR3, the DNA is TGTGCCAGCAGAGGACCGGGACAAGGCTCCTACGAGCAGTACTTC. The chain employs TRBV6-5 and TRBJ2-7; TRBD1 might be the D (6 bases). Trimming stripped 6 bases from V and 0 bases from J, with 15 bases between. Germline V CDR1 and CDR2: MNHEY, SVGAGI. The CDR3 is made up of 15 amino acids.